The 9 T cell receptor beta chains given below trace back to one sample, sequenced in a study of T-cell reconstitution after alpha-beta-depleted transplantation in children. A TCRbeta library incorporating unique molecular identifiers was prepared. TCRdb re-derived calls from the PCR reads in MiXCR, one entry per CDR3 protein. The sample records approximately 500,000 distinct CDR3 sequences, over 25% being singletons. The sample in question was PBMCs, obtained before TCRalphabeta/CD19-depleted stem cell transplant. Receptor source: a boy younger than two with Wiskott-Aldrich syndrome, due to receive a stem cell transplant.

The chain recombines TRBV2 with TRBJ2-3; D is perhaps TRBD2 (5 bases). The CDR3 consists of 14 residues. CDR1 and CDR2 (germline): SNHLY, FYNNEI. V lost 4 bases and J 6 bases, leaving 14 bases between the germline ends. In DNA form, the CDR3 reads TGTGCCAGCAGTGTAGGTGACTATGCGGATACGCAGTATTTT. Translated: CASSVGDYADTQYF.

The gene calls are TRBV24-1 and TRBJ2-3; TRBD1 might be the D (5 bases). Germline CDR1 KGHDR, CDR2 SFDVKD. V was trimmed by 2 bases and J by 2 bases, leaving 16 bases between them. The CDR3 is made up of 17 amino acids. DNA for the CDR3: TGTGCCACCAGTGATTCCCCGGGCAGGGCCGACACAGATACGCAGTATTTT. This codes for CATSDSPGRADTDTQYF.

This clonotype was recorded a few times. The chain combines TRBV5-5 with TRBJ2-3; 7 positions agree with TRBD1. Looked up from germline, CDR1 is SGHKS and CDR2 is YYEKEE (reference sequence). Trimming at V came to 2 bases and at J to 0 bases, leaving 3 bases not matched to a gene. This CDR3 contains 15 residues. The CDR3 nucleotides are TGTGCCAGCAGCTTCCGGGACAGTAGCACAGATACGCAGTATTTT. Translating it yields CASSFRDSSTDTQYF.

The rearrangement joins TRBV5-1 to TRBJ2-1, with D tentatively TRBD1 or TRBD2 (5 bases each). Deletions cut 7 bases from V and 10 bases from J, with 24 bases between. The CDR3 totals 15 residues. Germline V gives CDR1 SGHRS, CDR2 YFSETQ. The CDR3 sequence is CASAFWDPAAREQFF. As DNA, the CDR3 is TGCGCCAGCGCCTTTTGGGACCCCGCGGCGCGAGAGCAGTTCTTC. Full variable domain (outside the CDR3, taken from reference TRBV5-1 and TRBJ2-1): KAGVTQTPRYLIKTRGQQVTLSCSPISGHRSVSWYQQTPGQGLQFLFEYFSETQRNKGNFPGRFSGRQFSNSRSEMNVSTLELGDSALYLCASAFWDPAAREQFFGPGTRLTVL.

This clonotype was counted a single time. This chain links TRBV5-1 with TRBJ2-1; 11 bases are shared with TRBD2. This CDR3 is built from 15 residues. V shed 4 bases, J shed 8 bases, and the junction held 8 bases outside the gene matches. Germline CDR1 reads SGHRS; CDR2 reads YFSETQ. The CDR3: CASSNTGTSGDEQFF. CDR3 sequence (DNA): TGCGCCAGCAGCAACACCGGGACTAGCGGCGATGAGCAGTTCTTC.

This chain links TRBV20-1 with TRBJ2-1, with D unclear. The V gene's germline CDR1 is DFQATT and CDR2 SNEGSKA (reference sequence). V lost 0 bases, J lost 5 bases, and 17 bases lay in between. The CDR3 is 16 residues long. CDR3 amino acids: CSARDLGHIGHNEQFF. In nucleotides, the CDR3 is TGCAGTGCTAGAGATTTAGGGCACATAGGACACAATGAGCAGTTCTTC.

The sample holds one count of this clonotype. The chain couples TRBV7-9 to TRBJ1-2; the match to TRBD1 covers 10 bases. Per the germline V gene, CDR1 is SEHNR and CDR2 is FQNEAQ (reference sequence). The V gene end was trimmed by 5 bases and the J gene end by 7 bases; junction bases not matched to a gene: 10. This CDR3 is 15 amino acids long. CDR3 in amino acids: CASSKAGTGVGGYTF. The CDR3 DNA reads TGTGCCAGCAGCAAAGCCGGGACAGGGGTGGGTGGCTACACCTTC.

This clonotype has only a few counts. The CDR3 here is CASSTLHRDNSPLHF. The CDR3 DNA sequence: TGCGCCAGCAGCACTTTGCACAGGGACAATTCACCCCTCCACTTT. The J gene is TRBJ1-6, the V gene TRBV5-1, with a possible D match to TRBD1 (6 bases). V lost 4 bases and J 7 bases, leaving 15 bases between the germline ends. Germline V gene data show CDR1 as SGHRS and CDR2 as YFSETQ. This CDR3 contains 15 residues.

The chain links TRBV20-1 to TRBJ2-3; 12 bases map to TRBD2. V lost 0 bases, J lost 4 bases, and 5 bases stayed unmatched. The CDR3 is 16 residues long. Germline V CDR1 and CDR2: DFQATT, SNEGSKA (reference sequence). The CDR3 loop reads CSARDATSGRPDTQYF. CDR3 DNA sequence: TGCAGTGCTAGAGACGCGACTAGCGGGAGACCAGATACGCAGTATTTT.